This T cell receptor (beta chain) is drawn from a study of cytomegalovirus exposure and HLA in healthy donors. Researchers ran the PCR with 60 Vbeta and 13 Jbeta primers. Assay: immunoSEQ multiplex PCR; the TCRdb copy retains only in-frame clones and omits some. In the table there are more than 150,000 clones, roughly 87% of which are singletons. CDR1 and CDR2 (germline): LGHNA, YNFKEQ. V trimming: 0 bases; J trimming: 7 bases; junction bases outside the gene matches: 7. This CDR3 comprises 16 residues. Broader study findings: Sequences of the TCR beta chain were said to predict the HLA-A and HLA-B alleles of most subjects accurately.

In the case of this clone: Its antigen is unidentified.

The rearrangement joins TRBV4-2 to TRBJ2-1; 9 positions agree with TRBD2. The sample was PBMCs. The TCR originated in a girl under three years old in good health and CMV-seronegative. This CDR3 reads CASSQEPAGGVNEQFF. DNA for the CDR3: TGTGCCAGCAGCCAAGAACCTGCGGGGGGGGTTAATGAGCAGTTCTTC.